This paragraph covers one T cell receptor (beta chain) sequence. No antigen is known for it. The data originate from a study of cytomegalovirus exposure and HLA in healthy donors. The primer mix had 60 Vbeta and 13 Jbeta primers. Clones were read by immunoSEQ multiplex PCR, and TCRdb kept only the in-frame ones, dropping some. This table holds 70,000 to 95,000 clones, approximately 60% found once. General observations from the study: Certain indistinguishable V segments, among them TRBV6-2 and TRBV6-3, were excluded. Most CMV-associated TCR beta chains appeared HLA-restricted in a later analysis.

Germline trimming cut 6 bases from V and 6 bases from J; bases unmatched to any gene: 5. The CDR3 totals 12 residues. Germline lookup yields CDR1 LNHDA and CDR2 SQIVND (reference sequence). This TCR derives from a woman aged 30 to 39 in good health and CMV-seropositive. The sample was PBMCs. The chain uses TRBV19 and TRBJ2-7; 7 bases are shared with TRBD2. Here the CDR3 reads CASRGGSVEQYF. CDR3 DNA sequence: TGTGCCAGTAGGGGGGGGTCGGTCGAGCAGTACTTC.